This TCR beta chain originates from a study of blood T cell repertoires in COVID-19. As for the study in general: COVID-19 samples from acute and convalescent phases originated in the United States, Italy and Spain. The analysed material was cDNA or gDNA that came from T cells, B-cell-depleted T cells, or PBMCs.

Germline CDR1 and CDR2: KGHDR and SFDVKD. Trimming at V came to 3 bases and at J to 2 bases, leaving 10 bases not matched to a gene. The CDR3 spans 17 residues. Study processing details: Nucleated cell number was recorded as an estimate derived from reference gene primer amplification. Profiled with immunoSEQ multiplex PCR; TCRdb holds only in-frame clones, not every one. Clone size and the V and J calls come from that table; the DNA yielded D and trimming. The table lists over 250,000 clones, about 87% of them singletons, with around 9.6% in the top ten. This TCR was sampled from a woman aged 70-85 years with COVID-19, enrolled during active disease. V is TRBV24-1 and J is TRBJ2-7; 9 bases are a match to TRBD2. The sample comprised peripheral blood. CDR3 in amino acids: CATSDRAQAGGTYEQYF. CDR3 sequence (DNA): TGTGCCACCAGTGATAGGGCCCAAGCGGGAGGTACCTACGAGCAGTACTTC.